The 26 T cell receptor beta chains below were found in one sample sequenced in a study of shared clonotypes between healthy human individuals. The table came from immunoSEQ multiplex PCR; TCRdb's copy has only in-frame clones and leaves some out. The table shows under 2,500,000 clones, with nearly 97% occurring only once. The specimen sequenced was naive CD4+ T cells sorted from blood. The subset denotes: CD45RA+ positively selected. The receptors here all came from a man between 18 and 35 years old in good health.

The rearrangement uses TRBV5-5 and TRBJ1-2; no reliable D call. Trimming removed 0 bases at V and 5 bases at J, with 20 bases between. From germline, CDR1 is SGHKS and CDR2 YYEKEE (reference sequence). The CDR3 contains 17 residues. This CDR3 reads CASSLGGLQQLTYGYTF. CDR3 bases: TGTGCCAGCAGCTTGGGAGGTCTACAGCAGCTTACATATGGCTACACCTTC.

The CDR3, as DNA: TGTGCCAGCAGCTCAGGACTAGCGGGGCACACCGGGGAGCTGTTTTTT. Encoded protein: CASSSGLAGHTGELFF. This sequence joins TRBV7-2 and TRBJ2-2; 12 bases are a match to TRBD2. V gave up 4 bases and J gave up 3 bases; unmatched junction bases: 3. The CDR3 totals 16 residues. From germline, CDR1 is SGHTA and CDR2 FQGNSA.

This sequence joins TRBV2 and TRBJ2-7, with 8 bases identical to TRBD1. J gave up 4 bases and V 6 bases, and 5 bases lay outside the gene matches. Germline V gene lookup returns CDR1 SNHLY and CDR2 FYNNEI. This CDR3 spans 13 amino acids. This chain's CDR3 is CASSGQGFYEQYF. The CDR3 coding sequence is TGTGCCAGCAGCGGACAGGGATTTTACGAGCAGTACTTC.

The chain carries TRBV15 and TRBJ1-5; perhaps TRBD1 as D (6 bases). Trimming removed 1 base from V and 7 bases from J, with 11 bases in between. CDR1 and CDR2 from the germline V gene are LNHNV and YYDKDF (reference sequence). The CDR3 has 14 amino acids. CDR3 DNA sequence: TGTGCCACCAGCAGAGCCCCAGGGGACCAGCCCCAGCATTTT. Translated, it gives CATSRAPGDQPQHF.

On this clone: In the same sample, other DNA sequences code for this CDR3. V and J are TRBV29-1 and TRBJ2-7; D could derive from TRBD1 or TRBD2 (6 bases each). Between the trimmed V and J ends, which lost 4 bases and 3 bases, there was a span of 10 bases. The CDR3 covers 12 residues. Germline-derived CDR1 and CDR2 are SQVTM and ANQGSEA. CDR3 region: CSVGGGGYEQYF. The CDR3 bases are TGCAGCGTTGGCGGAGGGGGCTACGAGCAGTACTTC.

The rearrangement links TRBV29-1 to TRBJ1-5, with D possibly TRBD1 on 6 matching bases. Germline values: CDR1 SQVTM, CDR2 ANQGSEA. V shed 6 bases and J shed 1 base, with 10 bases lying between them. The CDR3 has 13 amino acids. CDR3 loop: CSVGHDSNQPQHF. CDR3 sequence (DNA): TGCAGCGTGGGACACGACAGCAATCAGCCCCAGCATTTT.

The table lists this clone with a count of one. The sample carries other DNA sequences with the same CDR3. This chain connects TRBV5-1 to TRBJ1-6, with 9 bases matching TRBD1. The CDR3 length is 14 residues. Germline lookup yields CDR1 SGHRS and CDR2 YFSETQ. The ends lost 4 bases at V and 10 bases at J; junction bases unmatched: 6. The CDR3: CASSPRTGVSPLHF. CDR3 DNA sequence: TGCGCCAGCAGCCCCCGGACAGGGGTATCACCCCTCCACTTT.

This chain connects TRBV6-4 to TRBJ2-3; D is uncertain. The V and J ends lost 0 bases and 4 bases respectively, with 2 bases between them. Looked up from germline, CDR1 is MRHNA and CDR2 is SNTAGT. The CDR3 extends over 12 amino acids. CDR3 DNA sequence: TGTGCCAGCAGTGACTCGTCAGATACGCAGTATTTT. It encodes CASSDSSDTQYF.

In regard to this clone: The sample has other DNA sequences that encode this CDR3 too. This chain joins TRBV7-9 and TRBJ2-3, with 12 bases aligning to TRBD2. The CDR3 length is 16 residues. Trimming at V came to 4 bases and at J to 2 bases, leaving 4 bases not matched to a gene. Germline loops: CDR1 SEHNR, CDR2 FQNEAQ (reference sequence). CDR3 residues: CASSSGLAGLTDTQYF. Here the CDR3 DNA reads TGTGCCAGCAGCTCGGGACTAGCGGGCCTCACAGATACGCAGTATTTT. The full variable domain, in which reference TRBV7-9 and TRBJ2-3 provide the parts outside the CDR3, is DTGVSQNPRHKITKRGQNVTFRCDPISEHNRLYWYRQTLGQGPEFLTYFQNEAQLEKSRLLSDRFSAERPKGSFSTLEIQRTEQGDSAMYLCASSSGLAGLTDTQYFGPGTRLTVL.

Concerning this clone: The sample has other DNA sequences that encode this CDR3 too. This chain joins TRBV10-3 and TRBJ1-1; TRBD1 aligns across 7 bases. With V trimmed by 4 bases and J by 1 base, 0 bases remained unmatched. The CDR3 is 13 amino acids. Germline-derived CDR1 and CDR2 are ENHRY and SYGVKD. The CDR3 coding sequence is TGTGCCATCAGTGGGGACAGGAACACTGAAGCTTTCTTT. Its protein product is CAISGDRNTEAFF.

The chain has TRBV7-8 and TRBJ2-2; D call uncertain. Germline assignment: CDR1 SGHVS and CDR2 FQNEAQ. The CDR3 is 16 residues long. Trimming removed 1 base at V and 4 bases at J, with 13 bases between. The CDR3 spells CASSLGGRATTGELFF. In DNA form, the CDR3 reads TGTGCCAGCAGCTTAGGCGGTAGGGCGACCACCGGGGAGCTGTTTTTT.

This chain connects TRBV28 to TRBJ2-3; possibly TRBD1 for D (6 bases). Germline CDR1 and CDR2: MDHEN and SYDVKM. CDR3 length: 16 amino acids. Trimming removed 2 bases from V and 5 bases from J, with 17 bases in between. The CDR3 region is CASSLGLAPGEDTQYF. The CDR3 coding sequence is TGTGCCAGCAGTTTAGGCCTAGCTCCAGGGGAAGATACGCAGTATTTT.

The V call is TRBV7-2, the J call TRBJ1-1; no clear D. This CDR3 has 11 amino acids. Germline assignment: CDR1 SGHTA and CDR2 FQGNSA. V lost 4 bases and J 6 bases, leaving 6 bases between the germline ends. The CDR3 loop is CASSYRAEAFF. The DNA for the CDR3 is TGTGCCAGCAGCTACCGGGCTGAAGCTTTCTTT.

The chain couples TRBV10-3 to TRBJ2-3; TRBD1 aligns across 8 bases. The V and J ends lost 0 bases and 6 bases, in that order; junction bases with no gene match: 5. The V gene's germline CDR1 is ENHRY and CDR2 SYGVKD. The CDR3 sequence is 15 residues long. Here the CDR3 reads CAISESGQGWDTQYF. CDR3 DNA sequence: TGTGCCATCAGTGAGTCTGGACAGGGCTGGGATACGCAGTATTTT.

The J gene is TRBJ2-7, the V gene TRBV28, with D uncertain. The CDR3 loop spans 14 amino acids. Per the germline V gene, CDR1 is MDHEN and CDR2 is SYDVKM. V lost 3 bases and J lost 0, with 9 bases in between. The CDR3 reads CASSFPRSSYEQYF. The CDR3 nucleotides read TGTGCCAGCAGTTTCCCCCGCAGCTCCTACGAGCAGTACTTC.

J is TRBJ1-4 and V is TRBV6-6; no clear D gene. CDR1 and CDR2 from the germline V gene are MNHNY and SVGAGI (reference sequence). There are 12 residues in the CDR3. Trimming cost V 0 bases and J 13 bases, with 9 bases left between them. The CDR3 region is CASSYSGGLLFF. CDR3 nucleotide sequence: TGTGCCAGCAGTTACTCTGGCGGATTACTGTTTTTT.

CDR3 in DNA: TGTGCCAGTAGTATCTCAACAGGTACCTACGAGCAGTACTTC. Protein sequence: CASSISTGTYEQYF. The chain links TRBV19 to TRBJ2-7, with a weak D call TRBD1 (5 bases). This CDR3 is 14 amino acids long. Trimming removed 3 bases at V and 2 bases at J, with 11 bases between. CDR1 is LNHDA and CDR2 is SQIVND in the germline V gene (reference sequence).

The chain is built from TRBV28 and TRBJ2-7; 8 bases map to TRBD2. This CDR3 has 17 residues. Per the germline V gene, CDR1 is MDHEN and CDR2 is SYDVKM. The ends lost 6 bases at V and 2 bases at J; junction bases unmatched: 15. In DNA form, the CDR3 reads TGTGCCAGCAGGCCCCTCAGGGGAGCGGGAGTAGCCTACGAGCAGTACTTC. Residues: CASRPLRGAGVAYEQYF. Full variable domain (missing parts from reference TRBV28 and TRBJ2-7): DVKVTQSSRYLVKRTGEKVFLECVQDMDHENMFWYRQDPGLGLRLIYFSYDVKMKEKGDIPEGYSVSREKKERFSLILESASTNQTSMYLCASRPLRGAGVAYEQYFGPGTRLTVT.

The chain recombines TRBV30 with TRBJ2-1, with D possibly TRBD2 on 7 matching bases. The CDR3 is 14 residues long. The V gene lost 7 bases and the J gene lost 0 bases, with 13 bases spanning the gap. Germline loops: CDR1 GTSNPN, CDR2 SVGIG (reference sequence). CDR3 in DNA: TGTGCCTACAGGGAGGGGAGCTCCTACAATGAGCAGTTCTTC. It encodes CAYREGSSYNEQFF.

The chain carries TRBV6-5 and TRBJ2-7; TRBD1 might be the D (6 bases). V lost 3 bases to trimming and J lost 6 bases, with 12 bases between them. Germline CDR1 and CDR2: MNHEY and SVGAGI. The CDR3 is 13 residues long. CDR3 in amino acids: CASSYTGQLEQYF. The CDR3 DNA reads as TGTGCCAGCAGTTATACAGGGCAACTCGAGCAGTACTTC.

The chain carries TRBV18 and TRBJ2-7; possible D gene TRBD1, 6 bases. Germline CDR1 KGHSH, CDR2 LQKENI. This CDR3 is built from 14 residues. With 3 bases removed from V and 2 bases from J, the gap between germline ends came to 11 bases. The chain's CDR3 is CASSPPGDTYEQYF. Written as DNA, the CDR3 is TGTGCCAGCTCACCGCCAGGGGACACCTACGAGCAGTACTTC.

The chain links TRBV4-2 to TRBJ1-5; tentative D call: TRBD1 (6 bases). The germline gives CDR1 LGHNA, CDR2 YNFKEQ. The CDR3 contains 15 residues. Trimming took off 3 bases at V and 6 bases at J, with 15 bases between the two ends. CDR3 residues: CASSQLRGGGQPQHF. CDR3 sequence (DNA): TGTGCCAGCAGCCAGCTCAGGGGAGGGGGTCAGCCCCAGCATTTT.

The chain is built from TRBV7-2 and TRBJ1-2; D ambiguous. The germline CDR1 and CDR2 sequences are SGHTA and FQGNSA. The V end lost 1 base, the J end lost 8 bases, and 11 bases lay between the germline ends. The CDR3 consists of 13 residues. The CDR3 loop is CASSLGLELGYTF. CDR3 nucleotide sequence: TGTGCCAGCAGCTTAGGCCTAGAGTTGGGCTACACCTTC. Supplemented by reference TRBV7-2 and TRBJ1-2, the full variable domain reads GAGVSQSPSNKVTEKGKDVELRCDPISGHTALYWYRQSLGQGLEFLIYFQGNSAPDKSGLPSDRFSAERTGGSVSTLTIQRTQQEDSAVYLCASSLGLELGYTFGSGTRLTVV.

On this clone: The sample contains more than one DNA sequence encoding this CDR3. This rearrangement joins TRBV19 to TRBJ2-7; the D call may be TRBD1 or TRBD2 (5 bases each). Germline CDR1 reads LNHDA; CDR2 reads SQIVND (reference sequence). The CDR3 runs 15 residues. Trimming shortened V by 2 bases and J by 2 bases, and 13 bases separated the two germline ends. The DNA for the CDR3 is TGTGCCAGTAGTATATTAGGGCAGGGAGCCTACGAGCAGTACTTC. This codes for CASSILGQGAYEQYF.

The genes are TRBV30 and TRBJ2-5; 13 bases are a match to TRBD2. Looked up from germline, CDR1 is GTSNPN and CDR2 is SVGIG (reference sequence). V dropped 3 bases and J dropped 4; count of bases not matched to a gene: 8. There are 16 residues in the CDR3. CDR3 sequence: CAWSPSRTSGGETQYF. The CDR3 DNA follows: TGTGCCTGGAGCCCCTCCCGGACTAGCGGGGGAGAGACCCAGTACTTC.

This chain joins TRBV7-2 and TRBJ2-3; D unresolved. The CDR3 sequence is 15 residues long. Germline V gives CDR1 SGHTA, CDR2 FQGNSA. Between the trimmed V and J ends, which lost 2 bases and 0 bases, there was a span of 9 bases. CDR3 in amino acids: CASSLWATSTDTQYF. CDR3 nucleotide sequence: TGTGCCAGCAGCTTATGGGCCACTAGCACAGATACGCAGTATTTT.